Below, one TCR beta chain is given with its context. Under the authors' procedure: From reference gene primer amplification, estimates of nucleated cell counts were derived. Sequenced by immunoSEQ multiplex PCR; TCRdb stores in-frame clones only, minus some. That table is the source of V, J and clone size, and D and trimming were worked out from the DNA. The sample lists just under 45,000 clones, around 90% occurring once. This sample is part of a study of blood T cell repertoires in COVID-19. Study details: The United States, Italy and Spain were the sources of the acute and convalescent COVID-19 samples. PBMCs, B-cell-depleted T cells, or T cells provided the cDNA or gDNA that made up the material.

V shed 5 bases and J 2 bases; nucleotides not matched to a gene: 8. The CDR3 spans 17 residues. CDR1 and CDR2 (germline): SGHVS, FQNEAQ. The chain has TRBV7-8 and TRBJ2-6; the match to TRBD2 covers 8 bases. The specimen sequenced was peripheral blood. The source is a woman aged 80 or older in a cohort sampled during active or convalescent COVID-19. CDR3 nucleotide sequence: TGTGCCAGCAGCCCCCTCGGGCGGGGGGCTGGGGCCAACGTCCTGACTTTC. It encodes CASSPLGRGAGANVLTF. Full variable domain (outside the CDR3, taken from reference TRBV7-8 and TRBJ2-6): GAGVSQSPRYKVAKRGQDVALRCDPISGHVSLFWYQQALGQGPEFLTYFQNEAQLDKSGLPSDRFFAERPEGSVSTLKIQRTQQEDSAVYLCASSPLGRGAGANVLTFGAGSRLTVL.